A selection of T cell receptor beta chains follows, all from one sample in a study of blood T cell repertoires in COVID-19. Assay used: immunoSEQ multiplex PCR; TCRdb lists only in-frame clones, some missing. The sample shows a few hundred thousand clones, approximately 85% of them seen only once. Sequenced input: PBMCs or T cells enriched from blood (not recorded which). These receptors originate from a woman in her twenties or thirties who had recovered from COVID-19. Both conserved end residues are part of each CDR3. Each record gives: D gene, J gene, clone size, CDR3 length, V gene, CDR3 protein, CDR3 DNA. A D gene is named only where the DNA matches it firmly. Clone size is shown for a subset of rows, as once, few, many or a class of expanded clone.

TRBD1	TRBJ1-1	NA	14	TRBV13	CASSHGTGWPEAFF	TGTGCCAGCAGCCACGGGACAGGTTGGCCTGAAGCTTTCTTT
NA	TRBJ1-1	NA	14	TRBV3-1/TRBV3-2	CASSQSQSNTEAFF	TGTGCCAGCAGCCAAAGTCAGTCGAACACTGAAGCTTTCTTT
NA	TRBJ2-1	NA	16	TRBV28	CASSQHGAFAYNEQFF	TGTGCCAGCAGTCAACATGGGGCTTTCGCCTACAATGAGCAGTTCTTC
NA	TRBJ2-3	NA	14	TRBV7-2	CASRLGGHTDTQYF	TGTGCCAGCAGGTTGGGGGGGCACACAGATACGCAGTATTTT
TRBD1	TRBJ1-1	NA	14	TRBV3-1/TRBV3-2	CASSPTQGSTEAFF	TGTGCCAGCAGCCCTACACAGGGGAGCACTGAAGCTTTCTTT
TRBD1	TRBJ1-5	NA	14	TRBV7-8	CASSPGDSLQPQHF	TGTGCCAGCAGCCCCGGGGACAGCCTACAGCCCCAGCATTTT
TRBD2	TRBJ2-2	NA	14	TRBV14	CASSPGLHTGELFF	TGTGCCAGCAGCCCGGGACTACACACCGGGGAGCTGTTTTTT
TRBD2	TRBJ2-5	NA	17	TRBV28	CASSLAGGPHFQETQYF	TGTGCCAGCAGTTTGGCGGGAGGGCCGCATTTCCAAGAGACCCAGTACTTC
NA	TRBJ1-5	NA	16	TRBV30	CAWIPHRAISNQPQHF	TGTGCCTGGATCCCGCACAGGGCGATTAGCAATCAGCCCCAGCATTTT
TRBD2	TRBJ2-7	NA	14	TRBV4-1	CASSLLAGEQEQYF	TGCGCCAGCAGTCTACTAGCGGGAGAGCAAGAGCAGTACTTC
TRBD2	TRBJ2-2	NA	16	TRBV28	CASSPRGGANTGELFF	TGTGCCAGCAGTCCGCGTGGGGGGGCGAACACCGGGGAGCTGTTTTTT
NA	TRBJ1-1	NA	14	TRBV18	CASSPTAGNTEAFF	TGTGCCAGCTCACCGACAGCGGGGAACACTGAAGCTTTCTTT
TRBD2	TRBJ2-5	NA	15	TRBV3-1/TRBV3-2	CASSQDGLAEETQYF	TGTGCCAGCAGCCAAGATGGGCTAGCGGAAGAGACCCAGTACTTC
NA	TRBJ2-7	NA	12	TRBV19	CASSTGSYEQYF	TGTGCCAGTAGTACGGGGAGCTACGAGCAGTACTTC
TRBD1	TRBJ1-2	once	12	TRBV24-1	CATSTGGFGYTF	TGTGCCACAAGCACAGGGGGCTTTGGCTACACCTTC
NA	TRBJ1-5	NA	16	TRBV21-1	CASSKWTRVSNQPQHF	TGTGCCAGCAGCAAATGGACCAGGGTTAGCAATCAGCCCCAGCATTTT
NA	TRBJ2-2	NA	15	TRBV6-5	CASSPVTPSFGELFF	TGTGCCAGCAGCCCCGTGACACCCTCCTTCGGGGAGCTGTTTTTT
NA	TRBJ2-2	NA	16	TRBV18	CASSSSLPLNTGELFF	TGTGCCAGCTCATCCAGTCTGCCTCTTAACACCGGGGAGCTGTTTTTT
TRBD1	TRBJ1-1	NA	17	TRBV14	CASSRNLRRQGDSGAFF	TGTGCCAGCAGCAGGAATCTTAGAAGACAGGGGGATTCCGGAGCTTTCTTT
TRBD1	TRBJ2-3	NA	15	TRBV11-2	CASSRQGVRGDTQYF	TGTGCCAGCAGCAGACAGGGTGTCCGGGGAGATACGCAGTATTTT
TRBD1	TRBJ1-6	few	15	TRBV28	CASSPQGQRVSPLHF	TGTGCCAGCAGCCCCCAGGGACAGAGGGTTTCACCCCTCCACTTT
TRBD1	TRBJ1-3	NA	18	TRBV7-9	CASSLALRQGIAGNTIYF	TGTGCCAGCAGCTTAGCGCTAAGACAGGGGATCGCTGGAAACACCATATATTTT
NA	TRBJ2-2	many	16	TRBV6-4	CASSPTGLGSPGELFF	TGTGCCAGCAGCCCTACAGGGCTTGGAAGTCCCGGGGAGCTGTTTTTT
TRBD1	TRBJ2-1	NA	15	TRBV6-5	CASSIQGARVNEQFF	TGTGCCAGCAGCATACAGGGGGCGAGGGTCAATGAGCAGTTCTTC
NA	TRBJ1-1	NA	13	TRBV7-9	CASSPRQNTEAFF	TGTGCCAGCAGCCCTCGACAGAACACTGAAGCTTTCTTT
TRBD1	TRBJ1-5	once	15	TRBV30	CAWSKGTDSNQPQHF	TGTGCCTGGAGCAAAGGGACAGACAGCAATCAGCCCCAGCATTTT
NA	TRBJ1-2	NA	13	TRBV6-5	CASGGTENYGYTF	TGTGCCAGCGGAGGGACTGAAAACTATGGCTACACCTTC
NA	TRBJ1-2	NA	15	TRBV5-5	CASSYSAGQIYGYTF	TGTGCCAGCAGCTACTCAGCGGGACAAATCTATGGCTACACCTTC
TRBD1	TRBJ1-6	once	16	TRBV30	CAWSTLTGSQNSPLHF	TGTGCCTGGAGTACTCTGACAGGGTCCCAAAATTCACCCCTCCACTTT
NA	TRBJ2-4	NA	12	TRBV25-1	CASSGRANIQYF	TGTGCCAGCAGTGGTCGCGCAAACATTCAGTACTTC
NA	TRBJ2-5	few	14	TRBV27	CASRTLRTQETQYF	TGTGCCAGCAGGACCCTAAGGACACAAGAGACCCAGTACTTC
NA	TRBJ1-6	NA	16	TRBV14	CASSQEGSSYNSPLHF	TGTGCCAGCAGCCAAGAGGGGAGCTCCTATAATTCACCCCTCCACTTT
TRBD2	TRBJ2-3	NA	14	TRBV28	CASERGGPTDTQYF	TGTGCCAGCGAGCGGGGGGGCCCGACAGATACGCAGTATTTT
NA	TRBJ1-2	NA	13	TRBV12-3/TRBV12-4	CASSLARVRGYTF	TGTGCCAGCAGTTTAGCGCGGGTGAGGGGCTACACCTTC
TRBD1	TRBJ1-6	NA	16	TRBV4-1	CASSQGQGRKNSPLHF	TGCGCCAGCAGCCAAGGACAGGGTAGGAAGAATTCACCCCTCCACTTT
TRBD1	TRBJ2-1	NA	19	TRBV7-9	CASSTTRDRGISSYNEQFF	TGTGCCAGCAGCACTACTCGTGACAGGGGGATTAGCTCCTACAATGAGCAGTTCTTC
NA	TRBJ2-2	few	17	TRBV4-1	CASSQEVGRGVVGELFF	TGCGCCAGCAGCCAAGAAGTAGGTAGAGGCGTCGTCGGGGAGCTGTTTTTT
TRBD1	TRBJ1-4	NA	16	TRBV2	CASSPGQGLGNEKLFF	TGTGCCAGCAGTCCGGGACAGGGGCTTGGTAATGAAAAACTGTTTTTT
TRBD1	TRBJ1-6	NA	17	TRBV28	CASTSTGQGGYGSPLHF	TGTGCCAGCACTTCCACCGGACAGGGTGGTTACGGGTCACCCCTCCACTTT
NA	TRBJ1-5	NA	14	TRBV7-2	CASSFQQGNQPQHF	TGTGCCAGCAGCTTCCAGCAGGGAAATCAGCCCCAGCATTTT
NA	TRBJ1-5	few	13	TRBV5-6	CASSLGHNQPQHF	TGTGCCAGCAGCTTGGGACACAATCAGCCCCAGCATTTT
TRBD1	TRBJ1-5	few	14	TRBV2	CASRGTGSNQPQHF	TGTGCCAGCAGGGGGACAGGGAGCAATCAGCCCCAGCATTTT
NA	TRBJ1-1	few	13	TRBV10-1	CASTDRLNTEAFF	TGCGCCAGCACTGACAGGTTAAACACTGAAGCTTTCTTT
TRBD2	TRBJ2-3	NA	16	TRBV7-3	CASSLLAGGPGDTQYF	TGTGCCAGCAGCTTACTAGCGGGAGGGCCGGGGGATACGCAGTATTTT
TRBD2	TRBJ2-1	NA	16	TRBV4-2	CASSQGTSGVYNEQFF	TGTGCCAGCAGCCAAGGAACTAGCGGGGTGTACAATGAGCAGTTCTTC